These 12 T cell receptor beta chains came from one sample sequenced in a study of OX40 agonist ivuxolimab in advanced cancers. Here immunoSEQ multiplex PCR was the method, and the copy in TCRdb shows in-frame clones only, minus some. Among roughly 40,000 clones listed, 82% were seen once. The material sequenced was CD4+ or CD8+ T cells sorted from blood, taken in a trial of the OX40 agonist ivuxolimab. Receptors were obtained from an adult with an advanced solid tumor such as melanoma, head and neck, liver or kidney cancer.

The V call is TRBV9, the J call TRBJ2-7; either TRBD1 or TRBD2 may fit D (5 bases each). CDR1 SGDLS and CDR2 YYNGEE come from the germline V gene. V was trimmed by 0 bases and J by 0 bases, leaving 13 bases between them. This CDR3 is 16 amino acids long. CDR3: CASSVGGPGSSYEQYF. The DNA for the CDR3 is TGTGCCAGCAGCGTAGGGGGACCCGGGTCCTCCTACGAGCAGTACTTC.

The genes are TRBV5-4 and TRBJ2-2; no clear D. Trimming cost V 2 bases and J 6 bases, with 8 bases left between them. CDR3 length: 13 residues. CDR1 SGHNT and CDR2 YYREEE come from the germline V gene (reference sequence). CDR3 region: CASSFSGAGELFF. In DNA form, the CDR3 reads TGTGCCAGCAGCTTTAGTGGGGCCGGGGAGCTGTTTTTT.

This clone appeared a few times. The gene calls are TRBV9 and TRBJ2-7, with no clear D. Per germline, CDR1 SGDLS and CDR2 YYNGEE. V was clipped by 0 bases and J by 2 bases, with 9 bases between them. This CDR3 comprises 14 residues. CDR3 nucleotide sequence: TGTGCCAGCAGCGTAGGACTGGCACCCTACGAGCAGTACTTC. Protein sequence: CASSVGLAPYEQYF.

The table lists this clone with a few counts. The chain recombines TRBV5-1 with TRBJ2-6, with 8 bases that match TRBD1. The germline V gene encodes CDR1 SGHRS and CDR2 YFSETQ. This CDR3 is built from 16 residues. V shed 8 bases and J 0 bases; nucleotides not matched to a gene: 7. The CDR3, as DNA: TGCGCCAGTCGGGACAGGAACAGCTCTGGGGCCAACGTCCTGACTTTC. Protein product: CASRDRNSSGANVLTF.

V gene TRBV4-3 combines with J gene TRBJ1-1, with a tentative D call TRBD1 (6 bases). Trimming took off 3 bases at V and 4 bases at J, with 12 bases between the two ends. The CDR3 sequence is 14 residues long. Germline loops: CDR1 LGHNA, CDR2 YSLEER. The CDR3 loop reads CASSQVQGSTEAFF. The CDR3 DNA reads TGCGCCAGCAGCCAGGTTCAGGGGAGCACTGAAGCTTTCTTT.

J is TRBJ2-1 and V is TRBV7-2; no clear D. This CDR3 spans 12 amino acids. In germline, CDR1 is SGHTA, CDR2 FQGNSA. V gave up 5 bases and J gave up 9 bases, with 11 bases separating them. The CDR3 DNA reads as TGTGCCAGCAGCCCTGGCTGGGGTGAGCAGTTCTTC. Residues: CASSPGWGEQFF.

The chain carries TRBV7-6 and TRBJ2-3; TRBD1 might be the D (7 bases). Trimming removed 4 bases at V and 4 bases at J, with 18 bases between. The CDR3 has 16 amino acids. Germline V CDR1 and CDR2: SGHVS, FNYEAQ. CDR3 region: CASSSRQGGLADTQYF. The CDR3 coding sequence is TGTGCCAGCAGCTCTAGACAGGGAGGTTTGGCAGATACGCAGTATTTT.

The chain combines TRBV11-2 with TRBJ2-3; D may be TRBD1 or TRBD2 (7 bases each). The V gene lost 4 bases and the J gene lost 2 bases, with 19 bases spanning the gap. Germline V lookup: CDR1 SGHAT, CDR2 FQNNGV. This CDR3 spans 17 amino acids. The CDR3 nucleotides read TGTGCCAGCAGCTCCAGGGGGGGCGGGGCCCCCACAGATACGCAGTATTTT. The encoded protein is CASSSRGGGAPTDTQYF.

CDR3 residues: CASSSDRGLQETQYF. In DNA form, the CDR3 reads TGTGCCAGCAGCTCGGACAGGGGGTTACAAGAGACCCAGTACTTC. The genes are TRBV28 and TRBJ2-5, with 10 bases matching TRBD1. With 6 bases clipped from V and 2 bases from J, the junction kept 6 bases outside the gene matches. The germline V gene has CDR1 MDHEN and CDR2 SYDVKM. The CDR3 consists of 15 residues.

This clone showed up just a few times. The chain has TRBV10-3 and TRBJ1-1, with a weak D call TRBD1 (6 bases). CDR1 is ENHRY, CDR2 SYGVKD, per germline. This CDR3 contains 16 residues. V lost 3 bases and J lost 8, with 22 bases in between. CDR3 coding DNA: TGTGCCATCAGTGACTCCTCCCCTGCCCCAGGGGACGAAGCTTTCTTT. Protein sequence: CAISDSSPAPGDEAFF.

The J gene is TRBJ2-3, the V gene TRBV4-1, with 12 bases matching TRBD2. The CDR3 is made up of 19 amino acids. The germline V gene has CDR1 MGHRA and CDR2 YSYEKL. V trimming: 0 bases; J trimming: 2 bases; junction bases outside the gene matches: 9. The CDR3 reads CASSQDRLAGGPSTDTQYF. Here the CDR3 DNA reads TGCGCCAGCAGCCAAGATCGGCTAGCGGGGGGGCCTTCCACAGATACGCAGTATTTT.

The rearrangement uses TRBV19 and TRBJ1-2; unclear D gene. Germline V gene sequence: CDR1 LNHDA, CDR2 SQIVND (reference sequence). Trimming stripped 5 bases from V and 4 bases from J, with 14 bases between. The CDR3 sequence is 14 residues long. Written as DNA, the CDR3 is TGTGCCAGTAGTCCCGCGCCCAGTAGCTATGGCTACACCTTC. This sequence encodes CASSPAPSSYGYTF.